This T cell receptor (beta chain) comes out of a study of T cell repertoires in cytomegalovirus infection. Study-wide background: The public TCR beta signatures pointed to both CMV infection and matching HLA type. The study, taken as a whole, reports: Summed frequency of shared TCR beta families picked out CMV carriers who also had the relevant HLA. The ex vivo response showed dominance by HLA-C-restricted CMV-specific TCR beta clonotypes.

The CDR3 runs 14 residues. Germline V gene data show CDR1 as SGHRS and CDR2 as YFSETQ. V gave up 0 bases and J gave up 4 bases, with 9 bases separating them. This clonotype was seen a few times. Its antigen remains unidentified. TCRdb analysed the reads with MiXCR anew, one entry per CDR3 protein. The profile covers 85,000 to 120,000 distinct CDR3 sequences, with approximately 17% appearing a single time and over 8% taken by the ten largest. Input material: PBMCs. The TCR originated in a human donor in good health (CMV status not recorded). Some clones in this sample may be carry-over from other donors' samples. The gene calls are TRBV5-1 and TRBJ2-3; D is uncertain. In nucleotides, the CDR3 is TGCGCCAGCAGCTTGGGGGCCGGTTCAGATACGCAGTATTTT. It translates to CASSLGAGSDTQYF.